This TCR beta chain was profiled in a study of blood T cells in healthy people across ages. The wider study: Through template switching, about one barcoded beta molecule was captured per two T cells, as measured in model experiments. Whole-study results and caveats: TCR beta diversity, measured per million T cells, fell in a roughly linear way with age. There were more naive CD4+ cells and higher diversity in long-lived donors than in aged donors.

Points on this clonotype: Antigen specificity is unknown.

A second PCR of 7 to 11 cycles used a sample-barcoded 5' primer and a J-beta primer mix. TCRdb fed the 5' RACE reads into MiXCR, producing one record per CDR3 protein. The sample has 500,000 to 700,000 distinct CDR3 sequences; approximately 30% are singletons. This receptor was taken from a woman older than 75 in good health. The sample was blood.

The CDR3 coding sequence is TGTGCCAGCAACCGACAGGGCTGGAACACTGAAGCTTTCTTT. Translating it yields CASNRQGWNTEAFF. The rearrangement joins TRBV27 to TRBJ1-1, with 7 bases that match TRBD1. The CDR3 sequence is 14 residues long. V gave up 7 bases and J gave up 1 base; unmatched junction bases: 6. Germline V gives CDR1 MNHEY, CDR2 SMNVEV (reference sequence).